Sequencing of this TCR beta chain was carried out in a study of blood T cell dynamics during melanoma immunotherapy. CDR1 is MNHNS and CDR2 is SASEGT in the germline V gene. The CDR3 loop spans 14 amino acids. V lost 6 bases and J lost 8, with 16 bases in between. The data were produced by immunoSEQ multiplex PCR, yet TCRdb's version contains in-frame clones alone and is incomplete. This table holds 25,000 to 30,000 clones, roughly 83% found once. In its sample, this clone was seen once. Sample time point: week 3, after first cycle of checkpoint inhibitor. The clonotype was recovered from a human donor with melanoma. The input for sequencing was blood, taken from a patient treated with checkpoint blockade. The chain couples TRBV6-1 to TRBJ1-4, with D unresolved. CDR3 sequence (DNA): TGTGCCAGCAGACAACAGAGCCCCGGCGAAAAACTGTTTTTT. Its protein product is CASRQQSPGEKLFF.